This T cell receptor (beta chain) was identified during a study of blood T cells in healthy people across ages. This clonotype has only a few counts. The ends were cut back, 0 bases at V and 9 bases at J, with 11 bases in the middle. The CDR3 length is 13 residues. Germline V lookup: CDR1 SGHRS, CDR2 YFSETQ. A second PCR, run for about 6 to 12 cycles, used a sample-barcoded 5' primer plus a J-beta primer mix. TCRdb fed the 5' RACE reads into MiXCR, producing one record per CDR3 protein. The sample shows 600,000 or so distinct CDR3 sequences, roughly 48% of them seen only once. The gene calls are TRBV5-1 and TRBJ2-3; a weak D match, TRBD2 (6 bases). Sequenced: blood. The sequence came from an elderly man in good health. The CDR3 region has the DNA TGCGCCAGCAGCTTGGCCGAGGGGAGGACGCAGTATTTT. Protein product: CASSLAEGRTQYF.